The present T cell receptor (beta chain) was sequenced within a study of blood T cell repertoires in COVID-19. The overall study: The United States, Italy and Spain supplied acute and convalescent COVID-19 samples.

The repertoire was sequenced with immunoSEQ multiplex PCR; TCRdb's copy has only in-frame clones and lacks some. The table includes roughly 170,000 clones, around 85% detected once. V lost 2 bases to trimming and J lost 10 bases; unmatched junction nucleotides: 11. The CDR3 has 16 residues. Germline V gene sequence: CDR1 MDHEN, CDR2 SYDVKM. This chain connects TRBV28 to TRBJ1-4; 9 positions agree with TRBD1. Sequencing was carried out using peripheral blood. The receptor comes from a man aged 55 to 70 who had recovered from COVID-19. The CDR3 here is CASSLEWMTGGGKLFF. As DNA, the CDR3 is TGTGCCAGCAGTTTAGAATGGATGACAGGGGGTGGAAAACTGTTTTTT.